Each of the 20 T cell receptor beta chains below was sequenced from the same sample in a study of Ad26.COV2.S vaccination and SARS-CoV-2 variants. Indicated treatment: roughly 19 received Ad26.COV2.S at low or high dose, single or two shots; a few received placebo; per-sample allocation not given. Day 63 after the first vaccine or placebo injection was the time point for sampling. The assay was immunoSEQ multiplex PCR, and TCRdb's table has in-frame clones only and misses some. The sample gives some 390,000 clones, 89% of which show up once; around 1.8% is in the top ten. The sample in question was peripheral blood, obtained in a trial of Ad26.COV2.S vaccine versus placebo. These receptors originate from a person aged 18 to 65 who received the Ad26.COV2.S COVID-19 vaccine or a placebo.

The chain links TRBV2 to TRBJ2-7; D unresolved. Trimming shortened V by 1 base and J by 3 bases, and 1 base separated the two germline ends. The CDR3 is 11 residues long. The germline gives CDR1 SNHLY, CDR2 FYNNEI. CDR3 residues: CASSEDYEQYF. For the CDR3, the DNA is TGTGCCAGCAGTGAAGACTACGAGCAGTACTTC.

This clone has a single count. The rearrangement uses TRBV15 and TRBJ2-3; 10 bases match TRBD1. The CDR3 consists of 14 residues. Per the germline V gene, CDR1 is LNHNV and CDR2 is YYDKDF (reference sequence). V dropped 3 bases and J dropped 5; count of bases not matched to a gene: 2. The CDR3 loop reads CATSRDRGVDTQYF. CDR3 nucleotide sequence: TGTGCCACCAGCAGGGACAGGGGGGTAGATACGCAGTATTTT.

The chain uses TRBV7-3 and TRBJ2-1; D remains unclear. Per germline, CDR1 SGHTA and CDR2 FQGTGA. The V end lost 5 bases, the J end lost 3 bases, and 11 bases lay between the germline ends. The CDR3 totals 14 residues. The CDR3 DNA reads as TGTGCCAGCAGCCCCCGACTGAACTACAATGAGCAGTTCTTC. It is translated as CASSPRLNYNEQFF.

The V gene is TRBV29-1, the J gene TRBJ2-3; 7 positions match TRBD2. The CDR3 contains 13 residues. Per germline, CDR1 SQVTM and CDR2 ANQGSEA. V lost 7 bases and J lost 3; bases outside the gene matches: 7. The CDR3 loop reads CSADAGVTDTQYF. As DNA, the CDR3 is TGCAGCGCCGACGCGGGAGTGACAGATACGCAGTATTTT.

The chain joins TRBV4-1 to TRBJ2-7; a weak D match, TRBD2 (6 bases). The CDR3 has 15 amino acids. The germline CDR1 and CDR2 sequences are MGHRA and YSYEKL. V was shortened by 1 base and J by 4 bases, with 14 bases between the two germline ends. The CDR3 here is CASSQGAGISYEQYF. Written as DNA, the CDR3 is TGCGCCAGCAGCCAAGGGGCGGGGATCTCATACGAGCAGTACTTC.

The chain uses TRBV2 and TRBJ2-6, with D unclear. Germline CDR1 and CDR2: SNHLY and FYNNEI. V lost 1 base, J lost 2 bases, and 6 bases lay in between. CDR3 length: 15 amino acids. CDR3 sequence: CASSEVDPGANVLTF. CDR3 DNA sequence: TGTGCCAGCAGTGAAGTGGATCCTGGGGCCAACGTCCTGACTTTC.

This clone was counted once. The rearrangement joins TRBV20-1 to TRBJ1-2; a weak D match, TRBD1 (5 bases). Trimming left V 3 bases short and J 4 bases short, with 9 bases between. This CDR3 is 12 amino acids long. CDR1 and CDR2 (germline): DFQATT, SNEGSKA (reference sequence). CDR3 amino acids: CSASGGFYGYTF. The CDR3 DNA sequence: TGCAGTGCTAGTGGGGGGTTCTATGGCTACACCTTC.

This chain uses TRBV6-5 with TRBJ2-2; no reliable D call. V was trimmed by 6 bases and J by 5 bases, leaving 13 bases between them. The CDR3 contains 14 residues. Per the germline V gene, CDR1 is MNHEY and CDR2 is SVGAGI. CDR3 loop: CASRPQARTGELFF. Here the CDR3 DNA reads TGTGCCAGCAGGCCGCAGGCCAGAACCGGGGAGCTGTTTTTT.

The chain joins TRBV19 to TRBJ2-3, with 9 bases fitting TRBD2. Germline-derived CDR1 and CDR2 are LNHDA and SQIVND (reference sequence). J gave up 5 bases and V 7 bases, and 13 bases lay outside the gene matches. The CDR3 length is 16 residues. CDR3 coding DNA: TGTGCCAGTACCCCCCGGATAGCGGGAGTGTTAGATACGCAGTATTTT. Amino acids: CASTPRIAGVLDTQYF.

The rearrangement links TRBV18 to TRBJ2-1; D not resolved. Trimming removed 4 bases at V and 3 bases at J, with 7 bases between. Germline CDR1 KGHSH, CDR2 LQKENI. This CDR3 has 13 residues. The CDR3 DNA follows: TGTGCCAGCTCACTCGAGATCTACAATGAGCAGTTCTTC. Translated, it gives CASSLEIYNEQFF.

Only one count was recorded for this clone. This chain links TRBV15 with TRBJ1-5; no definite D call. CDR3 length equals 13 residues. V lost 5 bases to trimming and J lost 6 bases, with 11 bases between them. Germline-derived CDR1 and CDR2 are LNHNV and YYDKDF (reference sequence). For the CDR3, the DNA is TGTGCCACCAGCCTTTCGGACCGTCAGCCCCAGCATTTT. Translating gives CATSLSDRQPQHF. Complete variable domain (other parts from reference TRBV15 and TRBJ1-5): DAMVIQNPRYQVTQFGKPVTLSCSQTLNHNVMYWYQQKSSQAPKLLFHYYDKDFNNEADTPDNFQSRRPNTSFCFLDIRSPGLGDTAMYLCATSLSDRQPQHFGDGTRLSIL.

The chain combines TRBV7-3 with TRBJ2-3; TRBD2 matches at 10 bases. The CDR3 sequence is 16 residues long. V dropped 6 bases and J dropped 4; count of bases not matched to a gene: 10. Germline CDR1 SGHTA, CDR2 FQGTGA. The CDR3 loop reads CASRDPSGRAPDTQYF. Written as DNA, the CDR3 is TGTGCCAGCAGAGATCCGAGCGGGAGGGCCCCAGATACGCAGTATTTT.

In regard to this clone: One end of the junction fails to match germline, which may point to a read error. This chain joins TRBV28 and TRBJ2-3; D is uncertain. Germline-derived CDR1 and CDR2 are MDHEN and SYDVKM. CDR3 length: 16 amino acids. In DNA form, the CDR3 reads TGTGCCAACAGTTTAATAGACCTTTCCTTCACAGATACGCAGTATTTT. This gives the protein CANSLIDLSFTDTQYF.

This chain connects TRBV6-1 to TRBJ1-3; D might be TRBD1 (6 bases). This CDR3 is 17 amino acids long. Germline loops: CDR1 MNHNS, CDR2 SASEGT. The V and J ends lost 2 bases and 4 bases respectively, with 18 bases between them. The CDR3 here is CASSESSGTSSGNTIYF. The DNA for the CDR3 is TGTGCCAGCAGTGAATCCTCCGGGACAAGCTCAGGAAACACCATATATTTT.

This chain joins TRBV4-3 and TRBJ2-1; a possible D gene is TRBD1 (6 bases). V lost 1 base, J lost 2 bases, and 12 bases lay in between. Germline V gives CDR1 LGHNA, CDR2 YSLEER. CDR3 length: 16 amino acids. CDR3 sequence reads: CASSQGLGAAYNEQFF. CDR3 sequence (DNA): TGCGCCAGCAGCCAAGGTTTGGGGGCCGCCTACAATGAGCAGTTCTTC.

CDR3 residues: CASSTPTGGVNSPLHF. The CDR3 DNA reads TGTGCCAGTAGTACCCCGACAGGGGGAGTAAATTCACCCCTCCACTTT. The V and J genes are TRBV19 and TRBJ1-6; TRBD1 matches 9 bases. The V gene's germline CDR1 is LNHDA and CDR2 SQIVND (reference sequence). V shed 4 bases, J shed 7 bases, and the junction held 8 bases outside the gene matches. CDR3 size: 16 residues.

The chain links TRBV7-3 to TRBJ1-1, with D perhaps matching TRBD1 (6 bases). The V end lost 5 bases, the J end lost 1 base, and 11 bases lay between the germline ends. The germline CDR1 and CDR2 sequences are SGHTA and FQGTGA. The CDR3 is 14 residues long. The CDR3 loop is CASSPGTSNTEAFF. The CDR3 coding sequence is TGTGCCAGCAGCCCAGGGACATCGAACACTGAAGCTTTCTTT.

This clone is a singleton in its sample. The rearrangement links TRBV6-6 to TRBJ2-2; D unresolved. The CDR3 spans 17 residues. Germline V gene lookup returns CDR1 MNHNY and CDR2 SVGAGI (reference sequence). The ends were cut back, 5 bases at V and 3 bases at J, with 19 bases in the middle. The CDR3 DNA reads as TGTGCCAGCAGTCGCGTCGGGTCCCCCTTAGACACCGGGGAGCTGTTTTTT. This gives the protein CASSRVGSPLDTGELFF.

The CDR3 loop is CASSQVSLGARTKETQYF. In DNA, the CDR3 is TGCGCCAGCAGCCAAGTCTCTTTGGGAGCCAGAACAAAAGAGACCCAGTACTTC. The chain recombines TRBV4-1 with TRBJ2-5, with D perhaps matching TRBD2 (5 bases). V lost 1 base and J lost 3, with 21 bases in between. From germline, CDR1 is MGHRA and CDR2 YSYEKL. The CDR3 is 18 amino acids.

This sequence joins TRBV5-5 and TRBJ1-1, with 8 bases fitting TRBD1. The CDR3 is 17 residues long. V lost 4 bases, J lost 5 bases, and 16 bases stayed unmatched. The V gene's germline CDR1 is SGHKS and CDR2 YYEKEE (reference sequence). CDR3 bases: TGTGCCAGCAGCGACTCCGAGAACCAGGGGGCTGGGACTGAAGCTTTCTTT. Residues: CASSDSENQGAGTEAFF.